This T cell receptor beta chain was identified during a study of T-cell memory formation after mild COVID-19. For the study at large: The TCR clusters were mostly specific to one donor.

This CDR3 has 17 residues. The V and J ends lost 2 bases and 1 base, in that order; junction bases with no gene match: 6. Germline CDR1 is SGHVS and CDR2 is FNYEAQ. On this clonotype: Its antigen remains unknown.

TCRdb analysed the 5' RACE reads with MiXCR anew, one entry per CDR3 protein. The sample records approximately 180,000 distinct CDR3 sequences, 16% being singletons. Points from the study as a whole: A balance of CD4 and CD8 characterized clones contracting day 15 to 85, whereas later expanders leaned CD4+. Contracting clones localized mainly to CM and EM when CD4+ and mainly to EMRA when CD8+.

The source is an adult woman who had mild COVID-19 (a few samples of this study predate the infection). Cell type and time point are not known. The sample was PBMCs or a T cell subset sorted from them (not recorded which). The chain employs TRBV7-6 and TRBJ2-1; 9 bases agree with TRBD2. As DNA, the CDR3 is TGTGCCAGCAGCTTACGGTTAGCGGGGGTGTCCTACAATGAGCAGTTCTTC. This translates into CASSLRLAGVSYNEQFF.